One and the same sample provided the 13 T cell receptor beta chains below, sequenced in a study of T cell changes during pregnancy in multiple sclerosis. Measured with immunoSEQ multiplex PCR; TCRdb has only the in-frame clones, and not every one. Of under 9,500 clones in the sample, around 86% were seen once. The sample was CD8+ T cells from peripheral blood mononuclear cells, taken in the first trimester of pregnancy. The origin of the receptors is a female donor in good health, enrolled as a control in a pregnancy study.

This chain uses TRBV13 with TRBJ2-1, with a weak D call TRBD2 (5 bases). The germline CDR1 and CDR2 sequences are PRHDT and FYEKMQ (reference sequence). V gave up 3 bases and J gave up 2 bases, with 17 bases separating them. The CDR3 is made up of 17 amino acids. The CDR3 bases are TGTGCCAGCAGCTTTGGGTCGCAGACTAAGACCTACAATGAGCAGTTCTTC. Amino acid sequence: CASSFGSQTKTYNEQFF.

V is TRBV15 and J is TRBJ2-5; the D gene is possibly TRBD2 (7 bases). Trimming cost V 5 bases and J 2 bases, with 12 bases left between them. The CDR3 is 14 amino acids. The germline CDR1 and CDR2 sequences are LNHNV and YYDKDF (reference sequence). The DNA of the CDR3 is TGTGCCACCAGCCGGGGGCGGGAGCAAGAGACCCAGTACTTC. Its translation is CATSRGREQETQYF.

The DNA for the CDR3 is TGTGCCAGCAGCTTAAACTCAGGGGACCCGGGGGATACGCAGTATTTT. This gives the protein CASSLNSGDPGDTQYF. V and J are TRBV7-3 and TRBJ2-3; a possible D gene is TRBD1 (6 bases). CDR1 and CDR2 from the germline V gene are SGHTA and FQGTGA. The CDR3 is 16 amino acids. Deletions cut 1 base from V and 6 bases from J, with 17 bases between.

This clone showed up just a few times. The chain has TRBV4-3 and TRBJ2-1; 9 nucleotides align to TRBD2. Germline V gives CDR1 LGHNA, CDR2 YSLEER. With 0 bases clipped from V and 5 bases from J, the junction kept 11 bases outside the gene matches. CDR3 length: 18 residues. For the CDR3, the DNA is TGCGCCAGCAGCCAAGATGGGGCGGGGGGGCGGGAGCACAATGAGCAGTTCTTC. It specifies CASSQDGAGGREHNEQFF.

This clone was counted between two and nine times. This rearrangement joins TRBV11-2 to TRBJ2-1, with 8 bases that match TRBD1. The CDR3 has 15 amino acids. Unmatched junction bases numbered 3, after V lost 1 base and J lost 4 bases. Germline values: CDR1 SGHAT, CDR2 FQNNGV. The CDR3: CASSLGTGIYNEQFF. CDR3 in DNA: TGTGCCAGCAGCTTAGGGACAGGGATTTACAATGAGCAGTTCTTC.

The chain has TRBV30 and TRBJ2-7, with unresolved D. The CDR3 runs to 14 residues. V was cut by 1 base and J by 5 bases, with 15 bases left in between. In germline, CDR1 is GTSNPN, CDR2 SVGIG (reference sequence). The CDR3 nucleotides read TGTGCCTGGAGTGGGTATTCCCTATTAGACGAGCAGTACTTC. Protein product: CAWSGYSLLDEQYF.

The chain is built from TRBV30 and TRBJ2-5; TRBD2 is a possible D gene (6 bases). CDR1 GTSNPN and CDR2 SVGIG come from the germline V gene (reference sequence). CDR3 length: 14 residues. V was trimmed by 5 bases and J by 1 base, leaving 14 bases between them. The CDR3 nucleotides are TGTGCCTGGGGAACTAGCATTTCCCAAGAGACCCAGTACTTC. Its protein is CAWGTSISQETQYF.

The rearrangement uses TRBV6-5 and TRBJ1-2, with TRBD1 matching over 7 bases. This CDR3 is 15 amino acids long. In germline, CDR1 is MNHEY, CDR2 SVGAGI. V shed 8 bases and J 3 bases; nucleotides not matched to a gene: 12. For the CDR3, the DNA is TGTGCCAGCGCTACAGGGGTGGCAGGGCACTATGGCTACACCTTC. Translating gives CASATGVAGHYGYTF.

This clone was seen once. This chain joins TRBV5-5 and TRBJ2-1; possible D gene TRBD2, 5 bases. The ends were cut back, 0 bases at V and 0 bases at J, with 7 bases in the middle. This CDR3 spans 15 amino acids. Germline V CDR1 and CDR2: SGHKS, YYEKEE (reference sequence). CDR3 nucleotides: TGTGCCAGCAGCTTGGAGCGGAGCTCCTACAATGAGCAGTTCTTC. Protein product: CASSLERSSYNEQFF. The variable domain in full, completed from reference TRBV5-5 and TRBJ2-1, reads DAGVTQSPTHLIKTRGQQVTLRCSPISGHKSVSWYQQVLGQGPQFIFQYYEKEERGRGNFPDRFSARQFPNYSSELNVNALLLGDSALYLCASSLERSSYNEQFFGPGTRLTVL.

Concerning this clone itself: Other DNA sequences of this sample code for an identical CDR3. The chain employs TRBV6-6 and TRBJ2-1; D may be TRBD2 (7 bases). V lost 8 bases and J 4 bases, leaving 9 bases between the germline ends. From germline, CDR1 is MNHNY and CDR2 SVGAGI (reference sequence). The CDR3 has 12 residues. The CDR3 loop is CASGGAYNEQFF. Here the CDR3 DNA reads TGTGCCAGCGGGGGGGCTTACAATGAGCAGTTCTTC.

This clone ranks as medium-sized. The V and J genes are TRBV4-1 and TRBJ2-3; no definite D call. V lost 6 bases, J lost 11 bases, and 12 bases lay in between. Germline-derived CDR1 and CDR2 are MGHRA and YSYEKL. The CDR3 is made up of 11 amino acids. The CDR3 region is CASRDGTGQYF. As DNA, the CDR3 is TGCGCCAGCAGAGACGGTACGGGGCAGTATTTT.

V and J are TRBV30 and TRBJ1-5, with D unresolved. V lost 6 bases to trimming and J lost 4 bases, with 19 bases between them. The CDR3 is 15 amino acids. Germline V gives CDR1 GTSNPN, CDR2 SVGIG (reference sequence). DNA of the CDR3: TGTGCCTGTTGCTCCCCGAGAAGCTTTAATCAGCCCCAGCATTTT. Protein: CACCSPRSFNQPQHF.

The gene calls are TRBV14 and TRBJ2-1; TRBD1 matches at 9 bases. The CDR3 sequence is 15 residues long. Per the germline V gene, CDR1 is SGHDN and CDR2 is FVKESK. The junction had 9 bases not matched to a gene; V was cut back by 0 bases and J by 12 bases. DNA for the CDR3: TGTGCCAGCAGCCAAGAACGGGTCGGACAGGGGTGGCAGTTCTTC. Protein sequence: CASSQERVGQGWQFF.